This T cell receptor (beta chain) originates from a study of tumor-infiltrating lymphocytes in primary liver carcinoma. Both blood RNA, taken from unsorted whole blood, and germline DNA were extracted. Prior to surgery, four milliliters of peripheral blood were drawn. Total RNA (about 500 ng) served as template for TCR beta cDNA synthesis primed by a constant-region primer. Construction of TCR beta libraries relied on three successive nested multiplex PCR rounds employing slightly modified ARM-PCR. The first two PCR rounds used TRBV1-TRBV30 forward primers with a C-beta reverse primer, around 10 cycles each. Each CDR3 protein is one row after TCRdb ran MiXCR on the multiplex PCR reads. Among 300,000 to 350,000 distinct CDR3 sequences, less than 65% were seen once, and the ten largest hold about 6%. Per germline, CDR1 SGHAT and CDR2 FQNNGV. The CDR3 has 19 amino acids. Trimming cost V 5 bases and J 11 bases; bases outside gene matches: 24.

Material: peripheral blood. The source is a man aged 35-49 years with primary liver carcinoma and hepatitis B virus infection. The chain links TRBV11-2 to TRBJ2-1, with 10 bases aligning to TRBD2. The CDR3 bases are TGTGCCAGCAGCCTCCGGTTCGGCTCTAGCGGGAGCCGGCGGGTTAAGCAGTTCTTC. It codes for CASSLRFGSSGSRRVKQFF.